Following are 10 T cell receptor beta chains from one sample sequenced in a study of blood T cell repertoires in COVID-19. Here immunoSEQ multiplex PCR was the method, and the copy in TCRdb shows in-frame clones only, minus some. The top ten clones hold 9.5% to 15% of a sample with fewer than 150,000 clones, around 82% of them seen once. The specimen sequenced was peripheral blood. Source of these receptors: a woman aged 25 to 45 who had recovered from COVID-19.

The rearrangement joins TRBV5-6 to TRBJ2-3; D is unclear. The V gene's germline CDR1 is SGHDT and CDR2 YYEEEE. V was pared by 0 bases and J by 1 base, with 12 bases between. The CDR3 is 16 residues long. The CDR3 loop is CASSLESGRGTDTQYF. As DNA, the CDR3 is TGTGCCAGCAGCTTGGAATCCGGTCGGGGCACAGATACGCAGTATTTT.

V gene TRBV27 combines with J gene TRBJ1-4; 7 bases are a match to TRBD1. This CDR3 region has 15 residues. Germline V lookup: CDR1 MNHEY, CDR2 SMNVEV (reference sequence). J gave up 8 bases and V 3 bases, and 9 bases lay outside the gene matches. In nucleotides, the CDR3 is TGTGCCAGCAGTTTCCTTCAGACAGGGCGGGAAAAACTGTTTTTT. Protein product: CASSFLQTGREKLFF. The whole variable domain, remainder taken from reference TRBV27 and TRBJ1-4, is EAQVTQNPRYLITVTGKKLTVTCSQNMNHEYMSWYRQDPGLGLRQIYYSMNVEVTDKGDVPEGYKVSRKEKRNFPLILESPSPNQTSLYFCASSFLQTGREKLFFGSGTQLSVL.

This clone was detected once. Other DNA sequences within the sample encode an identical CDR3. V and J are TRBV9 and TRBJ2-1; 10 bases are shared with TRBD2. The CDR3 has 15 residues. CDR1 is SGDLS and CDR2 is YYNGEE in the germline V gene. J lost 0 bases, V lost 3 bases, and 0 bases had no gene match. The CDR3 nucleotides read TGTGCCAGCAGCGGACTAGCGGGCTCCTACAATGAGCAGTTCTTC. Translating it yields CASSGLAGSYNEQFF.

The DNA for the CDR3 is TGTGCCAGTAGTATAGGACAGGGCCAGCCCCAGCATTTT. This sequence encodes CASSIGQGQPQHF. The V call is TRBV19, the J call TRBJ1-5; 7 bases match TRBD1. The V gene's germline CDR1 is LNHDA and CDR2 SQIVND (reference sequence). This CDR3 contains 13 residues. V gave up 1 base and J gave up 7 bases; unmatched junction bases: 1.

The CDR3 bases are TGTGCCAGCTCACCGGACAGGTCTAGGGACTATGGCTACACCTTC. Its protein product is CASSPDRSRDYGYTF. This chain links TRBV18 with TRBJ1-2; 7 bases align to TRBD1. Germline V gene data show CDR1 as KGHSH and CDR2 as LQKENI. The CDR3 runs 15 residues. Trimming cost V 3 bases and J 3 bases; bases outside gene matches: 7.

The chain has TRBV5-4 and TRBJ1-6; D might be TRBD1 (5 bases). CDR3 size: 14 residues. The V gene lost 0 bases and the J gene lost 6 bases, with 7 bases spanning the gap. Germline assignment: CDR1 SGHNT and CDR2 YYREEE (reference sequence). The CDR3 DNA follows: TGTGCCAGCAGCTTGGACGACAGTAATTCACCCCTCCACTTT. Translated: CASSLDDSNSPLHF.

A single count supports this clone. The chain has TRBV25-1 and TRBJ2-7; tentative D call: TRBD1 (6 bases). The CDR3 covers 14 residues. Trimming took 2 bases from V and 8 from J, leaving 16 bases between them. Germline V CDR1 and CDR2: MGHDK, SYGVNS. The CDR3 loop reads CASSEIMADRQQYF. CDR3 coding DNA: TGTGCCAGCAGTGAAATCATGGCAGACAGGCAGCAGTACTTC.

The chain has TRBV5-1 and TRBJ2-5; D unclear. Looked up from germline, CDR1 is SGHRS and CDR2 is YFSETQ. This CDR3 is 15 amino acids long. V lost 1 base, J lost 0 bases, and 10 bases lay in between. CDR3 sequence: CASSLWAGHQETQYF. For the CDR3, the DNA is TGCGCCAGCAGCTTGTGGGCAGGCCACCAAGAGACCCAGTACTTC.

The chain is built from TRBV7-9 and TRBJ2-3, with 8 positions matching TRBD2. CDR1 is SEHNR and CDR2 is FQNEAQ in the germline V gene (reference sequence). J was trimmed by 2 bases and V by 2 bases; bases with no gene match: 6. This CDR3 has 16 amino acids. The CDR3 nucleotides are TGTGCCAGCAGCTTATCCACTAGCGGCTACACAGATACGCAGTATTTT. Translation: CASSLSTSGYTDTQYF.

The V gene is TRBV19, the J gene TRBJ1-5, with D unresolved. Trimming left V 4 bases short and J 4 bases short, with 5 bases between. The CDR3 loop spans 12 amino acids. The germline CDR1 and CDR2 sequences are LNHDA and SQIVND (reference sequence). CDR3 coding DNA: TGTGCCAGTAGTAATCTTAATCAGCCCCAGCATTTT. Translation: CASSNLNQPQHF.